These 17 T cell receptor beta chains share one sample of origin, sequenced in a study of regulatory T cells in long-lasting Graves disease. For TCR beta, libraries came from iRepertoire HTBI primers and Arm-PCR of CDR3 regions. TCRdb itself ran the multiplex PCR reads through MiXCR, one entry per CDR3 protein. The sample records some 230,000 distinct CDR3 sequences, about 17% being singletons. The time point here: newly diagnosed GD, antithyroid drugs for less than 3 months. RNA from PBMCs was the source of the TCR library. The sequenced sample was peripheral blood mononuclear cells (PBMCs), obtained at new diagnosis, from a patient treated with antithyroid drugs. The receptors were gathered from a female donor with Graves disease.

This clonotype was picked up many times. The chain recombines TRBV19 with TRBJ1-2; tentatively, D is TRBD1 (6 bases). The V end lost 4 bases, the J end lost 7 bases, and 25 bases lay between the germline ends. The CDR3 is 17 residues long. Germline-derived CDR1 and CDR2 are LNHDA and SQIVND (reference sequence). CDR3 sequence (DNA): TGTGCCAGTAGTAATTCCCTTGGCAGGGGACTGGCGGGTGGCTACACCTTC. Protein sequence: CASSNSLGRGLAGGYTF.

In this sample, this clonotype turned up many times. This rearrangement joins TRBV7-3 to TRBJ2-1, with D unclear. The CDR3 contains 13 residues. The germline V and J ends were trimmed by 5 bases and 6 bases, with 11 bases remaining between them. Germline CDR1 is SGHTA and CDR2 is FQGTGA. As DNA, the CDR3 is TGTGCCAGCAGCCCCTTTGTTGGCAATGAGCAGTTCTTC. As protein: CASSPFVGNEQFF.

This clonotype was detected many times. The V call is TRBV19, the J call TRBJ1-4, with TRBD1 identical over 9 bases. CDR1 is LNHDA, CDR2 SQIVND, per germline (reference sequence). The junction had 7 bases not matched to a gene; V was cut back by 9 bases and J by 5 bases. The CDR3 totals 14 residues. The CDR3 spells CASRQDRGNEKLFF. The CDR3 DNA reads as TGTGCCAGCCGGCAGGACAGGGGCAATGAAAAACTGTTTTTT.

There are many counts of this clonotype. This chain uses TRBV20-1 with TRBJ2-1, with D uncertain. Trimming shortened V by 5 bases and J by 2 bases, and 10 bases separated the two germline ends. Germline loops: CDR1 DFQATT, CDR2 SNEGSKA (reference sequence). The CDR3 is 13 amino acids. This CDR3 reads CSAQAGPYNEQFF. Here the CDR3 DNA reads TGCAGTGCTCAGGCCGGACCCTACAATGAGCAGTTCTTC.

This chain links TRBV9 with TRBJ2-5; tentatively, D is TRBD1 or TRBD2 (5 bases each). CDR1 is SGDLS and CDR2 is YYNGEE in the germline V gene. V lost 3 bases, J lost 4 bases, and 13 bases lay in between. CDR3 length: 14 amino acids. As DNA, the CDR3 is TGTGCCAGCAGCGCCGTGGGGGACGGAGAGACCCAGTACTTC. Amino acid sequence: CASSAVGDGETQYF.

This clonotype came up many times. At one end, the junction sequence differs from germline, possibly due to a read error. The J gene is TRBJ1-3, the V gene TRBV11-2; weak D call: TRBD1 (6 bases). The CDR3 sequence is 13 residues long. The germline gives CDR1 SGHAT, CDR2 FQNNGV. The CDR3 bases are TGTACCAGCGGCAGGGGTTCTGGAAACACCATATATTTT. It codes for CTSGRGSGNTIYF.

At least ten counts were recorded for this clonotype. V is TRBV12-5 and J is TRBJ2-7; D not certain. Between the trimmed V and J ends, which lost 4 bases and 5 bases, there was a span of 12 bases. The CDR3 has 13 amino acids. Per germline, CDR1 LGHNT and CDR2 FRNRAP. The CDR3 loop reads CASGSDTVDEQYF. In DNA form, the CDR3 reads TGTGCTAGTGGTTCCGACACGGTGGACGAGCAGTACTTC.

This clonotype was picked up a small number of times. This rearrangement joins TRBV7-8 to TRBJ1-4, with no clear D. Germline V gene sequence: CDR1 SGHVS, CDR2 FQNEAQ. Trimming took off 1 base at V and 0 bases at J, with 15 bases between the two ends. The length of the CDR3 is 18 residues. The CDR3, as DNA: TGTGCCAGCAGCTTAGAGGCCAACTTCCGGGCAACTAATGAAAAACTGTTTTTT. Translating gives CASSLEANFRATNEKLFF.

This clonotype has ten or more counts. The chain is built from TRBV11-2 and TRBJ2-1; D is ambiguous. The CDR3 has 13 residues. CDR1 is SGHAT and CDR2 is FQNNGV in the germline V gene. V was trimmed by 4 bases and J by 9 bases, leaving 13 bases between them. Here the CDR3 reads CASSSTSLGEQFF. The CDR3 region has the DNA TGTGCCAGCAGCTCAACGAGCTTAGGTGAGCAGTTCTTC.

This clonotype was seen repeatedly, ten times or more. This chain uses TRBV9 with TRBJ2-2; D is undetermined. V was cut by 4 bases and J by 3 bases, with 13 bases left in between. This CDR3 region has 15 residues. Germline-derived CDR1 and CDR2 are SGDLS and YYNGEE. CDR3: CASSPRLTYTGELFF. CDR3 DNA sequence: TGTGCCAGCAGCCCCCGGCTGACATACACCGGGGAGCTGTTTTTT.

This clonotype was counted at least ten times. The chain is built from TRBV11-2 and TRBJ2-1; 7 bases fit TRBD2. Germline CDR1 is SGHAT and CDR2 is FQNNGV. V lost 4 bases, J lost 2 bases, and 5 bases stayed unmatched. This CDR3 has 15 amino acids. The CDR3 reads CASSSRGGPYNEQFF. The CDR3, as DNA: TGTGCCAGCAGCTCCCGCGGGGGACCCTACAATGAGCAGTTCTTC.

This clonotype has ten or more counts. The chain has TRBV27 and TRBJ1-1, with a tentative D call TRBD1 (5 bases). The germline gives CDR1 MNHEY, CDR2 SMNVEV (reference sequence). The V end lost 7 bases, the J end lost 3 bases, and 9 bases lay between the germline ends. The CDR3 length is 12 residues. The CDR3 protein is CASKGLDTEAFF. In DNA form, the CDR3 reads TGTGCCAGCAAGGGGTTAGACACTGAAGCTTTCTTT.

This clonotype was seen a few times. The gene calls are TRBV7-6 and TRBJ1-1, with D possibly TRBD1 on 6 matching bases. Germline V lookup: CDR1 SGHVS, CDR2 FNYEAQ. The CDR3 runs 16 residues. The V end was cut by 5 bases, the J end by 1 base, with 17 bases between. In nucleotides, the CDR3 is TGTGCCAGCAGCACGGGGCCAAGGACAGCGAACACTGAAGCTTTCTTT. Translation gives CASSTGPRTANTEAFF.

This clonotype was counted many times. The CDR3 DNA sequence: TGCAGTGCTAGTTTGACGGGAGATACCTACAATGAGCAGTTCTTC. This encodes CSASLTGDTYNEQFF. The rearrangement links TRBV20-1 to TRBJ2-1; TRBD2 is a possible D gene (6 bases). V dropped 3 bases and J dropped 2 bases, with 14 bases sitting between them. There are 15 residues in the CDR3. Germline V gene lookup returns CDR1 DFQATT and CDR2 SNEGSKA (reference sequence).

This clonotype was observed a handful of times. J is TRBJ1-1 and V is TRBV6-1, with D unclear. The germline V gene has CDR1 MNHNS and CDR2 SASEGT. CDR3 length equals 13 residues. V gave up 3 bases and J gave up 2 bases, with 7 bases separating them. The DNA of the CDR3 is TGTGCCAGCAGTGACATTAGAAACACTGAAGCTTTCTTT. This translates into CASSDIRNTEAFF.

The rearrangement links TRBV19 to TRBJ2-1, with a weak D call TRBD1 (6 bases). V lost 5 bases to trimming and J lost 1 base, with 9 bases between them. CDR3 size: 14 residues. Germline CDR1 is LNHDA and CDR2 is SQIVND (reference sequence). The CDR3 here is CASSVRGSYNEQFF. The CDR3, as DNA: TGTGCCAGTAGTGTCAGGGGTTCCTACAATGAGCAGTTCTTC.

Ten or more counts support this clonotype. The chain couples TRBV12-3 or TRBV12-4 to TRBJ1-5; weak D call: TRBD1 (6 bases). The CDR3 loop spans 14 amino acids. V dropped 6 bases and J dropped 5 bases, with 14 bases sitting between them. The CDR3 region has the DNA TGTGCCAGCAGGCCTATGGGGGGGCATCAGCCCCAGCATTTT. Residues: CASRPMGGHQPQHF.